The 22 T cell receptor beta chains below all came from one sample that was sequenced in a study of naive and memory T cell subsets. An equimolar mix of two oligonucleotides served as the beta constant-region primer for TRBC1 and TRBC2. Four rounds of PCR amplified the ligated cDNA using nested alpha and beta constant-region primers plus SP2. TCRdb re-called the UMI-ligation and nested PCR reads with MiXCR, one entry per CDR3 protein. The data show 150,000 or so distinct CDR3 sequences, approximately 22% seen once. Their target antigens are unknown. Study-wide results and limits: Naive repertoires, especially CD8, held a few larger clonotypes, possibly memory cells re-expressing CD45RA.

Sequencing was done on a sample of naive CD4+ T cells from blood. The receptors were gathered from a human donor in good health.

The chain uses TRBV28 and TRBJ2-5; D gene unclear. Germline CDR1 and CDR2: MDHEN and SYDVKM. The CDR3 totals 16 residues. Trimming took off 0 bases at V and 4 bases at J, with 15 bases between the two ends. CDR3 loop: CASSLWSPKTAETQYF. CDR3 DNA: TGTGCCAGCAGTTTATGGAGCCCTAAAACCGCAGAGACCCAGTACTTC.

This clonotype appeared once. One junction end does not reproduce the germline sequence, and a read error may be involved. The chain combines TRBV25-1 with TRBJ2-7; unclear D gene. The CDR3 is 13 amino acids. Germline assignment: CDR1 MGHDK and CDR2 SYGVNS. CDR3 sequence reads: CACSELRGGEQYF. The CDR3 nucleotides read TGTGCCTGCAGTGAATTAAGAGGCGGCGAGCAGTACTTC.

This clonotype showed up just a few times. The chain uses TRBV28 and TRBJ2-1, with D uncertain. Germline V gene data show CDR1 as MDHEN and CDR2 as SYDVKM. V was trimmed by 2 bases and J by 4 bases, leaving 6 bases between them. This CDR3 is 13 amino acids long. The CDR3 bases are TGTGCCAGCAGTTTACGAGCTTACAATGAGCAGTTCTTC. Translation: CASSLRAYNEQFF.

The CDR3 sequence is CASGLAEQGTGELFF. The CDR3 DNA sequence: TGTGCTAGTGGTTTGGCCGAACAGGGGACCGGGGAGCTGTTTTTT. This chain connects TRBV12-5 to TRBJ2-2; TRBD1 matches 7 bases. Germline-derived CDR1 and CDR2 are LGHNT and FRNRAP. J was trimmed by 5 bases and V by 1 base; bases with no gene match: 4. CDR3 length: 15 residues.

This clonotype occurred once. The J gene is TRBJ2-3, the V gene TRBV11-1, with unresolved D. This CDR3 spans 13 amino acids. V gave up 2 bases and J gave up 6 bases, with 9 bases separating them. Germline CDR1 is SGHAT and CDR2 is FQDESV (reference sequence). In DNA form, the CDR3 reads TGTGCCAGCAGCTTATGGGCAAAGGATACGCAGTATTTT. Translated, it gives CASSLWAKDTQYF.

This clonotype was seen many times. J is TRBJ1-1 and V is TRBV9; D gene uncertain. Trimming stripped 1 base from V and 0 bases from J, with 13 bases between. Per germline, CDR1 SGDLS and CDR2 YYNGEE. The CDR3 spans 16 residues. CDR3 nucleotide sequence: TGTGCCAGCAGCGTAAGGCCGGCAGAAATGAACACTGAAGCTTTCTTT. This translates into CASSVRPAEMNTEAFF.

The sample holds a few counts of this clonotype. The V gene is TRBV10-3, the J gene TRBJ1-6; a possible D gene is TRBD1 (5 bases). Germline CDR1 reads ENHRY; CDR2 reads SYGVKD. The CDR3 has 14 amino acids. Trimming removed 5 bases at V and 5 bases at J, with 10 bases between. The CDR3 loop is CAISRGVNNSPLHF. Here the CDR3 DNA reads TGTGCCATCAGTAGGGGAGTGAATAATTCACCCCTCCACTTT.

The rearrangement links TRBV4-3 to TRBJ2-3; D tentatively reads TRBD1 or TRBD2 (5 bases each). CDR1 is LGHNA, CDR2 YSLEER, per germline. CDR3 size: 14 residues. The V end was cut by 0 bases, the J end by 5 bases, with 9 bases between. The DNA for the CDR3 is TGCGCCAGCAGCCAAGAGGGGGTGGGAGATACGCAGTATTTT. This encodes CASSQEGVGDTQYF.

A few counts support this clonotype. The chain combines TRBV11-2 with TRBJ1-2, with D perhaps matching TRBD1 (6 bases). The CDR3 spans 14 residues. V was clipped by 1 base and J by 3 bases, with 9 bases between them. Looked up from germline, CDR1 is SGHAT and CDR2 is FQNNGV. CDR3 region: CASSLAGGDYGYTF. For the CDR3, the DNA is TGTGCCAGCAGCTTAGCGGGGGGCGACTATGGCTACACCTTC.

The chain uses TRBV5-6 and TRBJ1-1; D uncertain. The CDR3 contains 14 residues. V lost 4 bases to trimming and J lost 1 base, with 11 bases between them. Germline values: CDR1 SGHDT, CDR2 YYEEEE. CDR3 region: CASSVIQRNTEAFF. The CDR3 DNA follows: TGTGCCAGCAGCGTGATACAGAGGAACACTGAAGCTTTCTTT.

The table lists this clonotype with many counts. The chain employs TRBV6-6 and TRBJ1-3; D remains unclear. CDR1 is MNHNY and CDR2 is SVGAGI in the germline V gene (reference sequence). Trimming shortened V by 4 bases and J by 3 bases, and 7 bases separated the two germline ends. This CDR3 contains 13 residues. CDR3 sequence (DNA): TGTGCCAGCAGTTTGAGCGATGGAAACACCATATATTTT. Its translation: CASSLSDGNTIYF.

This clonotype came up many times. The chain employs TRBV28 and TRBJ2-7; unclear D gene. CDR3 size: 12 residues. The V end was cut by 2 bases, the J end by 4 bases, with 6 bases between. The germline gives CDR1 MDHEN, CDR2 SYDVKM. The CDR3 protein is CASSLLSYEQYF. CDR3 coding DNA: TGTGCCAGCAGTTTACTGAGTTACGAGCAGTACTTC.

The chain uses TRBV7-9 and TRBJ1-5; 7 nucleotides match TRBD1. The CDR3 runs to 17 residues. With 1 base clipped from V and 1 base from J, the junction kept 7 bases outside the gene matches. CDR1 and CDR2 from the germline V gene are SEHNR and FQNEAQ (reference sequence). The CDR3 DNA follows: TGTGCCAGCAGCTTAGGGCAGGGACAGAGAAGCAATCAGCCCCAGCATTTT. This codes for CASSLGQGQRSNQPQHF.

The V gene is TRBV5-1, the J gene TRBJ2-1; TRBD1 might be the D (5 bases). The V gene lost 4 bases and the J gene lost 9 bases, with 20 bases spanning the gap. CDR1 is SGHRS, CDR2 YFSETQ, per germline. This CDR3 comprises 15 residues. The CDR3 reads CASSPLPSAGPEQFF. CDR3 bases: TGCGCCAGCAGCCCCCTGCCCTCGGCAGGGCCTGAGCAGTTCTTC.

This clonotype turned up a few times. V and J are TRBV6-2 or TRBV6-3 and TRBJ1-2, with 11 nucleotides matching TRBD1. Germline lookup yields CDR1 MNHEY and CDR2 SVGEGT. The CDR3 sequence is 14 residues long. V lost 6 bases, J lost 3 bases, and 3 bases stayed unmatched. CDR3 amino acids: CASSMGQGDYGYTF. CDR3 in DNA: TGTGCCAGCAGCATGGGACAGGGGGACTATGGCTACACCTTC.

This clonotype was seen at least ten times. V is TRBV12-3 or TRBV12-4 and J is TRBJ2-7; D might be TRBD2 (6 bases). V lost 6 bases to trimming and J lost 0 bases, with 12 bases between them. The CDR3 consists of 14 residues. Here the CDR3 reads CASRMGLSSYEQYF. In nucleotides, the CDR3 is TGTGCCAGCAGAATGGGACTTAGCTCCTACGAGCAGTACTTC.

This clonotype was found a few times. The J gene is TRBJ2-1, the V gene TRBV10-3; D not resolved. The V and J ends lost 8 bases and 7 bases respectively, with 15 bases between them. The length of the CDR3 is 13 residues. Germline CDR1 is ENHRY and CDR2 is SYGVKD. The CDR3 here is CAIARVEWNEQFF. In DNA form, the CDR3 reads TGTGCCATCGCAAGGGTTGAATGGAATGAGCAGTTCTTC.

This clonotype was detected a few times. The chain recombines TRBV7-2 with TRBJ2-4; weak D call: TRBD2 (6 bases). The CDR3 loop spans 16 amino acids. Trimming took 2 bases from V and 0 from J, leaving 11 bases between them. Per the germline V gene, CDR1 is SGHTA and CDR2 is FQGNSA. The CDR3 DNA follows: TGTGCCAGCAGCTTATCTCCGGGACTAGCCAAAAACATTCAGTACTTC. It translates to CASSLSPGLAKNIQYF.

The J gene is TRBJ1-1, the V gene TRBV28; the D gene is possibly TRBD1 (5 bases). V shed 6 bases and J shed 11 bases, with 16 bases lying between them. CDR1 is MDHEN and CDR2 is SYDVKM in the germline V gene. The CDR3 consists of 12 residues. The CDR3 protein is CASSLAQGKAFF. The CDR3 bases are TGTGCCAGCAGCCTAGCCCAGGGTAAGGCTTTCTTT.

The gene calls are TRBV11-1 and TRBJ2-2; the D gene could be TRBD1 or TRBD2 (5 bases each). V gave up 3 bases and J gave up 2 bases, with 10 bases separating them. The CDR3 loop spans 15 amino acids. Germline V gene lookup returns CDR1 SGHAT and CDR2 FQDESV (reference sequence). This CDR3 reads CASSLGRVNTGELFF. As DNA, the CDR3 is TGTGCCAGCAGCTTGGGGCGGGTTAACACCGGGGAGCTGTTTTTT.

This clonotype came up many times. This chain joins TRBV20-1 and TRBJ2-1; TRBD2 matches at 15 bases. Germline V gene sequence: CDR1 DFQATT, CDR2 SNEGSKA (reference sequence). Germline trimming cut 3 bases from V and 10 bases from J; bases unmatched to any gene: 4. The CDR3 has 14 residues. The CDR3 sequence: CSARGLAGGWEQFF. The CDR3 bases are TGCAGTGCTAGGGGACTAGCGGGAGGATGGGAGCAGTTCTTC.

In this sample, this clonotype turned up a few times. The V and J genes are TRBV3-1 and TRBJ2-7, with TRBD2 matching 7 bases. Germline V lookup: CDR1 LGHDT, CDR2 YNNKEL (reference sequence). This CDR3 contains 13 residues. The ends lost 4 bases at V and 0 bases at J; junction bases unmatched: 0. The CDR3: CASSRGSSYEQYF. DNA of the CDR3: TGTGCCAGCAGCCGCGGGAGCTCCTACGAGCAGTACTTC.